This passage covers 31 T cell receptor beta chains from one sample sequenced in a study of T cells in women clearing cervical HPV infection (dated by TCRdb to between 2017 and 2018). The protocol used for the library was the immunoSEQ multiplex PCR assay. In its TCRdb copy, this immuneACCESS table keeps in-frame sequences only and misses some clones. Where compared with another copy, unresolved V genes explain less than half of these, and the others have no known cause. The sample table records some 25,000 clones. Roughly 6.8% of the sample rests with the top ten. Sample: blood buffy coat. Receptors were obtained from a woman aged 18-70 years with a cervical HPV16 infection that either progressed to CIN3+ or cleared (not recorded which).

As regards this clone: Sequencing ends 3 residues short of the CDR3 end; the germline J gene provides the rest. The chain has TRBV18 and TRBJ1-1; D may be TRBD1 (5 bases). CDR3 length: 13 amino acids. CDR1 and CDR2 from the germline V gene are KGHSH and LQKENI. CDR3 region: CASSLGLADEAFF. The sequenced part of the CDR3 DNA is TGTGCCAGCTCCCTGGGACTAGCGGATGAG.

The CDR3 region is CASSRGGAINQPQHF. The covered CDR3 bases are TGTGCCAGTAGCCGAGGGGGCGCGATTAATCAGCCC. The J gene is TRBJ1-5, the V gene TRBV19, with 7 bases matching TRBD1. The CDR3 is cut off 3 residues early in the read; its end comes from the germline J gene. CDR3 length: 15 residues. The V gene end was trimmed by 6 bases and the J gene end by 4 bases; junction bases not matched to a gene: 9. Germline V CDR1 and CDR2: LNHDA, SQIVND (reference sequence).

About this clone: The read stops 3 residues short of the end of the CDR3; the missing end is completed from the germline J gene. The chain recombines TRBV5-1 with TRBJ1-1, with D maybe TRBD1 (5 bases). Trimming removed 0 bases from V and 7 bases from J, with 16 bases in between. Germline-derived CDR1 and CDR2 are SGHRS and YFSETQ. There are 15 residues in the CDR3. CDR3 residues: CASSLASAGVDEAFF. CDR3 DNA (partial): TGCGCCAGCAGCTTGGCCTCGGCGGGGGTGGATGAA.

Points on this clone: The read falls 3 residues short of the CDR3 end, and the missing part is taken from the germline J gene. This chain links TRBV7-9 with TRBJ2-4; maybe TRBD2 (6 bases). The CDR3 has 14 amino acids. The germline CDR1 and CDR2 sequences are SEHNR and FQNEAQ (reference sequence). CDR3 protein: CASSLVLGEDGQYF. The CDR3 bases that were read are TGTGCCAGCAGCTTAGTATTAGGGGAGGATGGT.

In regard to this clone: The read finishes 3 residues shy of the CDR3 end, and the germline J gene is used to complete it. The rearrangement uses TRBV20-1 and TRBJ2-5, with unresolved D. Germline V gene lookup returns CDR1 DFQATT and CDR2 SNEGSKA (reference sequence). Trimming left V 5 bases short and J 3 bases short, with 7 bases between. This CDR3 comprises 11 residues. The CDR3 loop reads CSARTKETQYF. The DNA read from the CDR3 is TGCAGTGCTCGAACAAAAGAGACC.

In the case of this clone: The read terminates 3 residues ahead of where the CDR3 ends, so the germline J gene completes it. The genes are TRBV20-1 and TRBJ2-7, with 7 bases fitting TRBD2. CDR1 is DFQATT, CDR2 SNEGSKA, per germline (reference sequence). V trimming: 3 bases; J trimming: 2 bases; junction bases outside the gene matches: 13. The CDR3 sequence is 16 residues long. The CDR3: CSARSPASGDTYEQYF. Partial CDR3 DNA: TGCAGTGCTAGGAGCCCCGCTAGCGGCGATACCTACGAG.

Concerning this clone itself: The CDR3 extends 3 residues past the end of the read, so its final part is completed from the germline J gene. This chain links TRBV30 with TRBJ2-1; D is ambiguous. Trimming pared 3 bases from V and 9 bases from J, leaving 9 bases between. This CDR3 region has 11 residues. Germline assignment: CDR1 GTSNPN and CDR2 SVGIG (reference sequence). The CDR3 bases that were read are TGTGCCTGGAGCAGTCAGGTTGAG. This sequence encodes CAWSSQVE. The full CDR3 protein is CAWSSQVEQFF.

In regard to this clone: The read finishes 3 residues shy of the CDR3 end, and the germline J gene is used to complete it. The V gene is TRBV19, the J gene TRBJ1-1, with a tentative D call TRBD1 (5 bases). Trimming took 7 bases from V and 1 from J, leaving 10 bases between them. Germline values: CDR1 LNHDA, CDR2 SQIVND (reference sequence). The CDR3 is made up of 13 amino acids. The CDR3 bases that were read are TGTGCCAGTATCCACAGGAGGAACACTGAA. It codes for CASIHRRNTE. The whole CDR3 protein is CASIHRRNTEAFF.

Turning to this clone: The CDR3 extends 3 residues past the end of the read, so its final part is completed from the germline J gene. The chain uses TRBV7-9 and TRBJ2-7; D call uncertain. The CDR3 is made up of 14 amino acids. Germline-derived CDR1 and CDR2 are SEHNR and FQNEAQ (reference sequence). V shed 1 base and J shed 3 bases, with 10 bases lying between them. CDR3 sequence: CASSLGNRFYEQYF. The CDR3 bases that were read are TGTGCCAGCAGCTTAGGGAACAGATTCTACGAG. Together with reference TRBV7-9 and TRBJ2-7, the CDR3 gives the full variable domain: DTGVSQNPRHKITKRGQNVTFRCDPISEHNRLYWYRQTLGQGPEFLTYFQNEAQLEKSRLLSDRFSAERPKGSFSTLEIQRTEQGDSAMYLCASSLGNRFYEQYFGPGTRLTVT.

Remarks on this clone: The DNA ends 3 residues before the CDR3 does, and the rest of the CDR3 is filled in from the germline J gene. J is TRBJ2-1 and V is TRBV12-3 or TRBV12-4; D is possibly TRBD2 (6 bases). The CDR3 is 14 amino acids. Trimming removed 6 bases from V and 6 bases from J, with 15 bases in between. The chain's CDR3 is CASSRSPSANEQFF. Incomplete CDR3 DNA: TGTGCCAGCAGCCGATCCCCTAGCGCCAATGAG.

The part of the CDR3 DNA that was read is TGTGCCAGCAGCCCCGCAAGGGTAAACGAC. This gives the protein CASSPARVND. The entire CDR3 protein is CASSPARVNDYTF. The chain employs TRBV7-9 and TRBJ1-2; D gene ambiguous. With the read ending 3 residues before the CDR3 end, the germline J gene is used to fill in that end. CDR3 length: 13 amino acids. The germline V gene has CDR1 SEHNR and CDR2 FQNEAQ (reference sequence).

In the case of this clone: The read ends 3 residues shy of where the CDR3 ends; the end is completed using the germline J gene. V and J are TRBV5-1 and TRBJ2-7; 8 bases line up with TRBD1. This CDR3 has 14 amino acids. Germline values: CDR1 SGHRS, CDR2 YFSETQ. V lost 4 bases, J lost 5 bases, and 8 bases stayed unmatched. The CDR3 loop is CASSRGQGHDEQYF. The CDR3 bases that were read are TGCGCCAGCAGCAGAGGACAGGGTCACGACGAG.

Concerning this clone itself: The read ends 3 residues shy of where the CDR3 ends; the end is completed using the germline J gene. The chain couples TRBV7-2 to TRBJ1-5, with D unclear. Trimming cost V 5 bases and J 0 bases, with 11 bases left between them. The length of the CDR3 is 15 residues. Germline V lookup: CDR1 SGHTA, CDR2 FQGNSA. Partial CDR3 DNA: TGTGCCAGCAGCAGCGAGATGTATAGCAATCAGCCC. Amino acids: CASSSEMYSNQP. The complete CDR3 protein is CASSSEMYSNQPQHF.

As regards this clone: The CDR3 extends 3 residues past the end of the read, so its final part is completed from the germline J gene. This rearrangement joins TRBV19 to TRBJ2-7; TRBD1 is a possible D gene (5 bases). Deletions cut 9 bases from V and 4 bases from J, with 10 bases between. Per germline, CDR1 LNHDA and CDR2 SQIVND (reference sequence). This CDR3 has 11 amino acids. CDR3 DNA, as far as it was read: TGTGCCAGCGGACAATTGTACGAG. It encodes CASGQLYE. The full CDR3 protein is CASGQLYEQYF.

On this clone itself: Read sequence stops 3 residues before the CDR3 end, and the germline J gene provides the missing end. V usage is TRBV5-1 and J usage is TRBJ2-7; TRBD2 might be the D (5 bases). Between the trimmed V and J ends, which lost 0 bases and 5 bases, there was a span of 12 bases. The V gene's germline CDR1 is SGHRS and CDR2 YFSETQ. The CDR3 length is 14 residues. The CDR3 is CASSLGQVGDEQYF. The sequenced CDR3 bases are TGCGCCAGCAGCTTGGGCCAGGTCGGGGACGAG.

The CDR3 region is CASSHGETQYF. The covered CDR3 bases are TGTGCCAGCAGCCATGGCGAGACC. The rearrangement links TRBV14 to TRBJ2-5; D unresolved. The read falls 3 residues short of the CDR3 end, and the missing part is taken from the germline J gene. Germline loops: CDR1 SGHDN, CDR2 FVKESK. CDR3 length: 11 amino acids. V was clipped by 3 bases and J by 5 bases, with 4 bases between them.

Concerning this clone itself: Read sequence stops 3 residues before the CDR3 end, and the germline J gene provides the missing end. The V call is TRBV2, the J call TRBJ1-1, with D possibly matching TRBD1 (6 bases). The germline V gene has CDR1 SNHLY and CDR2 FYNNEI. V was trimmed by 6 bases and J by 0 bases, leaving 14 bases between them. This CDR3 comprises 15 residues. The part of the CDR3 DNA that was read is TGTGCCAGCAGGGGACAAGGGACGCTGAACACTGAA. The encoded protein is CASRGQGTLNTE. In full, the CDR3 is CASRGQGTLNTEAFF.

The sequenced part of the CDR3 DNA is TGTGCCAGCAGTATCTCTGGGGCCAACGTC. This sequence encodes CASSISGANV. The entire CDR3 reads CASSISGANVLTF. The rearrangement uses TRBV11-3 and TRBJ2-6; D not resolved. The read halts 3 residues ahead of the CDR3 end, with the missing end drawn from the germline J gene. Trimming removed 6 bases from V and 0 bases from J, with 3 bases in between. Germline lookup yields CDR1 SGHNT and CDR2 YENEEA. This CDR3 has 13 amino acids.

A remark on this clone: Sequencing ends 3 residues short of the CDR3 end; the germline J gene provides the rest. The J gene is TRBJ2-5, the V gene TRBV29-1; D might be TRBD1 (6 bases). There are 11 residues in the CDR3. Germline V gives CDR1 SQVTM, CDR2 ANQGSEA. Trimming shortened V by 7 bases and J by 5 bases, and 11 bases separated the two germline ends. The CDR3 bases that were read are TGCAGCGGGGGGCTGTCGGAGACC. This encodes CSGGLSET. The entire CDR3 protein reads CSGGLSETQYF. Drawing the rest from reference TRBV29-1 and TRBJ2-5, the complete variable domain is SAVISQKPSRDICQRGTSLTIQCQVDSQVTMMFWYRQQPGQSLTLIATANQGSEATYESGFVIDKFPISRPNLTFSTLTVSNMSPEDSSIYLCSGGLSETQYFGPGTRLLVL.

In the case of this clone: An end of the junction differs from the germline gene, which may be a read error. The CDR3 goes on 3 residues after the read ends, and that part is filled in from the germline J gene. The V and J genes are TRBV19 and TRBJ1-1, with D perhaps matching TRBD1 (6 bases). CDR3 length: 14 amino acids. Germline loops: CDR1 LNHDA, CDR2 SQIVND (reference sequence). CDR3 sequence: CVSSSQGTGTEAFF. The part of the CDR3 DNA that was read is TGTGTCAGTAGTAGTCAGGGGACGGGCACTGAA.

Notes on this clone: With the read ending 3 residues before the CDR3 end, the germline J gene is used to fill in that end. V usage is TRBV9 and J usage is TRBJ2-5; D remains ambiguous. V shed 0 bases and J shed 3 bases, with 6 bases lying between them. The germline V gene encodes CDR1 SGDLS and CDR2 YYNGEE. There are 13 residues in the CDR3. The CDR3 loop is CASSVAPEETQYF. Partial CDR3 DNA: TGTGCCAGCAGCGTAGCCCCGGAAGAGACC. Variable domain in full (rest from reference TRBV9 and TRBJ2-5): DSGVTQTPKHLITATGQRVTLRCSPRSGDLSVYWYQQSLDQGLQFLIQYYNGEERAKGNILERFSAQQFPDLHSELNLSSLELGDSALYFCASSVAPEETQYFGPGTRLLVL.

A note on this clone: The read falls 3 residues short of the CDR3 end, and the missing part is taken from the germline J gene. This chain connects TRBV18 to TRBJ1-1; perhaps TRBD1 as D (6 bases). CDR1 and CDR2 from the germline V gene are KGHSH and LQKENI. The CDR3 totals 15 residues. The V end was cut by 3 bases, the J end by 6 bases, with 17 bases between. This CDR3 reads CASSPRTEPLAEAFF. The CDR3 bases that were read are TGTGCCAGCTCACCTCGGACAGAGCCGTTGGCTGAA.

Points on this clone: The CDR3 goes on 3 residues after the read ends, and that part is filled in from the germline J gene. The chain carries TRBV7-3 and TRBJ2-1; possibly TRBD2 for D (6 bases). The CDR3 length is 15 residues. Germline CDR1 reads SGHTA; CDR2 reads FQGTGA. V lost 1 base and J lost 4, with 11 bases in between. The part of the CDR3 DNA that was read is TGTGCCAGCAGCTTAATGGCTAGCGATTACAATGAG. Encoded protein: CASSLMASDYNE. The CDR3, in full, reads CASSLMASDYNEQFF. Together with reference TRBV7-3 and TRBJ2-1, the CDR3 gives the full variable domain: GAGVSQTPSNKVTEKGKYVELRCDPISGHTALYWYRQSLGQGPEFLIYFQGTGAADDSGLPNDRFFAVRPEGSVSTLKIQRTERGDSAVYLCASSLMASDYNEQFFGPGTRLTVL.

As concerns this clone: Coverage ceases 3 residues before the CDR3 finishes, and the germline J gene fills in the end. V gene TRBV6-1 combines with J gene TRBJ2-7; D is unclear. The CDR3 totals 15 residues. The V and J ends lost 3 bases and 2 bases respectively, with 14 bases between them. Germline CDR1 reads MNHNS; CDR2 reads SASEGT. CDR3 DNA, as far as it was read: TGTGCCAGCAGTGATTTCGTCGACAAGACCTACGAG. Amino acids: CASSDFVDKTYE. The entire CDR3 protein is CASSDFVDKTYEQYF.

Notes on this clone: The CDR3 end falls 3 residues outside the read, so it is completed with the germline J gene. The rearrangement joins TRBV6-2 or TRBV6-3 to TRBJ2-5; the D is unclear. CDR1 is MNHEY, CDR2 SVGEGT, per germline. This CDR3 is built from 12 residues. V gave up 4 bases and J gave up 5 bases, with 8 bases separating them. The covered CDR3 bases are TGTGCCAGCAGTTCCTTCGGGGAGACC. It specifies CASSSFGET. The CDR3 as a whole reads CASSSFGETQYF.

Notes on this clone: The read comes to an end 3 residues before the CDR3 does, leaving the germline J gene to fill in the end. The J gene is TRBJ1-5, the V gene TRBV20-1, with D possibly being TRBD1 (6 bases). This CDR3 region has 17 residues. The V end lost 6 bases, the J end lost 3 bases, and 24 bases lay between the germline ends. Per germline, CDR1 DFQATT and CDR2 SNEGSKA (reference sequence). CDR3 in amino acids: CSAQRPALRDNNQPQHF. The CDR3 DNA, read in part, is TGCAGTGCCCAAAGACCCGCACTTCGGGACAACAATCAGCCC.

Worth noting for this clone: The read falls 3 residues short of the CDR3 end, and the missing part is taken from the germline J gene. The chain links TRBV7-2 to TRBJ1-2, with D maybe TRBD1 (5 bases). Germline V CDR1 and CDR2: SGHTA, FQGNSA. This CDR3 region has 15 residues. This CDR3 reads CASSLMGLAGDDYTF. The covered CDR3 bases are TGTGCCAGCAGCTTAATGGGACTAGCGGGAGATGAC.

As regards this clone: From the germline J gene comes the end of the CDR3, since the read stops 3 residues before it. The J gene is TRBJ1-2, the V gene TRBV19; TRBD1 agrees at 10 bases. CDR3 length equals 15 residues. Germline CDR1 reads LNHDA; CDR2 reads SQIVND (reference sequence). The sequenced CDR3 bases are TGTGCCAGTAGTCTCCCCCCGGGACAGGGGAACATC. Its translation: CASSLPPGQGNI. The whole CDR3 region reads CASSLPPGQGNIYTF.

CDR3 loop: CASSMGRNSYNEQFF. The covered CDR3 bases are TGTGCCAGTAGTATGGGGCGTAACTCCTACAATGAG. The chain recombines TRBV19 with TRBJ2-1, with a tentative D call TRBD1 (5 bases). The CDR3 extends 3 residues past the end of the read, so its final part is completed from the germline J gene. From germline, CDR1 is LNHDA and CDR2 SQIVND (reference sequence). V lost 3 bases and J lost 0, with 9 bases in between. The CDR3 length is 15 residues.

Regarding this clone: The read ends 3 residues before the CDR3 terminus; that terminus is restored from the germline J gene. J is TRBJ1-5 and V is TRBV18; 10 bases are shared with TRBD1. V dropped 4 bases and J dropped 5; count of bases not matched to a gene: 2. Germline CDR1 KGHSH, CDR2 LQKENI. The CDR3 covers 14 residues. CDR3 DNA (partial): TGTGCCAGCTCACGAGGGACAGGGGATCAGCCC. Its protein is CASSRGTGDQP. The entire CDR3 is CASSRGTGDQPQHF.

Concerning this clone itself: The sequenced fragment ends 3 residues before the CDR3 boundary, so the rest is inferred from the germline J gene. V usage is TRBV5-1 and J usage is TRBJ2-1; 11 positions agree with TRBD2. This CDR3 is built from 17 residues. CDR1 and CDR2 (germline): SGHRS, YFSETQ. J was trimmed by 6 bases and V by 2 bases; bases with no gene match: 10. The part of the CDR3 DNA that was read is TGCGCCAGCAGCTTACGAGGGACTAGCGGATCCAGCAATGAG. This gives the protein CASSLRGTSGSSNE. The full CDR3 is CASSLRGTSGSSNEQFF.